Sequencing of this TCR beta chain was carried out in a study of blood T cell repertoires in COVID-19. Whole-study context: The samples span acute and convalescent COVID-19 from the United States, Italy and Spain. Sources were T cells, B-cell-depleted T cells, or PBMCs; the material itself was cDNA or gDNA.

In the authors' workflow: Amplification of reference gene primers was used by the study to estimate nucleated cell counts. Libraries were prepared by immunoSEQ multiplex PCR; TCRdb keeps only in-frame clonotypes and omits some of them. Clone size and the V and J calls come from that table; the DNA yielded D and trimming. The sample has 200,000 to 300,000 clones, about 91% seen once. Seattle patient enrollment occurred during active infection, with longitudinal follow-up thereafter. This CDR3 spans 15 amino acids. Germline V CDR1 and CDR2: LNHDA, SQIVND (reference sequence). V gave up 6 bases and J gave up 6 bases; unmatched junction bases: 9.

This sequence joins TRBV19 and TRBJ1-5; 9 bases are shared with TRBD1. Input material: peripheral blood. The clonotype originates from a person under 35 with COVID-19, enrolled during active disease. The CDR3 DNA reads as TGTGCCAGTAGGCCCGCTAACAGGGGGCCTCAGCCCCAGCATTTT. Residues: CASRPANRGPQPQHF.